In this sample, the clone carrying this T cell receptor (beta chain) turned up many times. Germline-derived CDR1 and CDR2 are DFQATT and SNEGSKA (reference sequence). This CDR3 spans 15 amino acids. V was pared by 6 bases and J by 0 bases, with 4 bases of the junction left unmatched. The entry originates in a study of T-cell reconstitution after alpha-beta-depleted transplantation in children. A TCRbeta library incorporating unique molecular identifiers was prepared. TCRdb analysed the PCR reads with MiXCR anew, one entry per CDR3 protein. The sample carries 360,000 or so distinct CDR3 sequences, roughly 22% recorded once.

Sequenced material: PBMCs from the stem cell graft donor, taken from the stem cell graft. This clonotype was obtained from a human donor who donated a stem cell graft to a child with acute myeloid leukemia. J is TRBJ2-3 and V is TRBV20-1, with 12 bases identical to TRBD2. CDR3 nucleotides: TGCAGTGCCTTGACTAGCGGGGGTAGCACAGATACGCAGTATTTT. Translated: CSALTSGGSTDTQYF.